These 27 T cell receptor beta chains originate from one sample sequenced in a study of T cell changes during pregnancy in multiple sclerosis. Some clones are missing from TCRdb's copy, which holds only in-frame ones; the method was immunoSEQ multiplex PCR. The repertoire includes approximately 41,000 clones, approximately 89% of them detected once, and around 0.66% sits in the top ten. Sequencing was performed on CD4+ T cells from peripheral blood mononuclear cells, taken in the second trimester of pregnancy. The receptors come from a female donor in good health, enrolled as a control in a pregnancy study.

The table lists this clone with a count of one. This chain joins TRBV28 and TRBJ2-1, with 10 bases aligning to TRBD2. With V trimmed by 6 bases and J by 6 bases, 5 bases remained unmatched. Germline CDR1 and CDR2: MDHEN and SYDVKM. This CDR3 region has 14 residues. In nucleotides, the CDR3 is TGTGCCAGCAGGAGCGGGGGGGCGGTCAATGAGCAGTTCTTC. Translated: CASRSGGAVNEQFF.

This rearrangement joins TRBV10-3 to TRBJ1-3; TRBD1 is a possible D gene (6 bases). Trimming removed 10 bases at V and 0 bases at J, with 10 bases between. Germline CDR1 reads ENHRY; CDR2 reads SYGVKD. This CDR3 spans 13 amino acids. The CDR3 DNA reads TGTGCCACCCGGGACACCTCTGGAAACACCATATATTTT. It specifies CATRDTSGNTIYF.

V usage is TRBV11-2 and J usage is TRBJ2-1, with a tentative D call TRBD2 (6 bases). CDR1 and CDR2 from the germline V gene are SGHAT and FQNNGV. The V gene lost 3 bases and the J gene lost 10 bases, with 13 bases spanning the gap. The length of the CDR3 is 13 residues. CDR3 DNA: TGTGCCAGCAGCTTCCCGGGGCGGGGAGAGCAGTTCTTC. This gives the protein CASSFPGRGEQFF.

The V call is TRBV5-1, the J call TRBJ2-3; TRBD2 aligns across 16 bases. Trimming removed 5 bases from V and 0 bases from J; junction bases left unmatched: 3. Germline V gene sequence: CDR1 SGHRS, CDR2 YFSETQ. The CDR3 consists of 17 residues. As DNA, the CDR3 is TGCGCCAGCAGTGGGACTAGCGGGGGGGGTAGCACAGATACGCAGTATTTT. Amino acids: CASSGTSGGGSTDTQYF.

J is TRBJ1-1 and V is TRBV6-5, with 8 bases that match TRBD1. V lost 5 bases and J lost 6; bases outside the gene matches: 5. Germline CDR1 reads MNHEY; CDR2 reads SVGAGI. The CDR3 is 13 amino acids. The CDR3 region is CASSGDRSAEAFF. The CDR3 DNA follows: TGTGCCAGCAGTGGGGACAGGTCCGCTGAAGCTTTCTTT.

The CDR3 here is CASSPTSSSYNEQFF. DNA for the CDR3: TGTGCCAGCAGCCCCACTAGCAGTTCCTACAATGAGCAGTTCTTC. This chain uses TRBV7-2 with TRBJ2-1; tentative D call: TRBD2 (6 bases). The CDR3 totals 15 residues. Germline CDR1 and CDR2: SGHTA and FQGNSA. The V gene lost 5 bases and the J gene lost 1 base, with 12 bases spanning the gap.

The V call is TRBV2, the J call TRBJ1-2; maybe TRBD1 (6 bases). V was shortened by 6 bases and J by 4 bases, with 15 bases between the two germline ends. This CDR3 comprises 14 residues. The V gene's germline CDR1 is SNHLY and CDR2 FYNNEI. Here the CDR3 reads CASRRSQDSYGYTF. The CDR3 nucleotides are TGTGCCAGCAGGCGCTCTCAGGACAGCTATGGCTACACCTTC.

V is TRBV28 and J is TRBJ2-7, with a possible D match to TRBD1 (5 bases). CDR3 length equals 12 residues. Germline V gene lookup returns CDR1 MDHEN and CDR2 SYDVKM. Deletions cut 8 bases from V and 4 bases from J, with 12 bases between. The CDR3 loop reads CASGRPGYEQYF. In DNA, the CDR3 is TGTGCCAGCGGACGTCCAGGGTACGAGCAGTACTTC.

The chain carries TRBV6-6 and TRBJ1-6, with 7 bases identical to TRBD1. Trimming took 7 bases from V and 4 from J; bases not matched to a gene: 7. Germline V gives CDR1 MNHNY, CDR2 SVGAGI (reference sequence). The CDR3 is 15 residues long. The CDR3 loop reads CASTLRDSYNSPLHF. CDR3 bases: TGTGCCAGCACCCTCCGGGACAGTTATAATTCACCCCTCCACTTT.

The CDR3 coding sequence is TGTGCTGCGGCTGCTCAGAGCACAGATACGCAGTATTTT. Protein: CAAAAQSTDTQYF. The genes are TRBV5-4 and TRBJ2-3; the D is unclear. Germline V lookup: CDR1 SGHNT, CDR2 YYREEE (reference sequence). The CDR3 is 13 amino acids.

This clone was counted a few times. This chain joins TRBV19 and TRBJ1-2; 8 positions agree with TRBD1. The ends lost 5 bases at V and 8 bases at J; junction bases unmatched: 22. Germline V CDR1 and CDR2: LNHDA, SQIVND (reference sequence). CDR3 length equals 18 residues. DNA for the CDR3: TGTGCCAGTAGTTCCCATAACTCCGGGACAGGTGGCTTGAGGGGCTACACCTTC. The encoded protein is CASSSHNSGTGGLRGYTF.

This chain links TRBV5-1 with TRBJ1-2, with TRBD1 matching 9 bases. The J segment lost 4 bases and the V segment lost 3 bases, leaving 10 bases of the junction unmatched. Germline V lookup: CDR1 SGHRS, CDR2 YFSETQ. CDR3 length equals 16 residues. The CDR3 DNA reads TGCGCCAGCAGCTCCACCGGGACAGGGTACAGCTATGGCTACACCTTC. Encoded protein: CASSSTGTGYSYGYTF.

The chain joins TRBV7-9 to TRBJ1-4; maybe TRBD1 (5 bases). This CDR3 is 14 amino acids long. Per the germline V gene, CDR1 is SEHNR and CDR2 is FQNEAQ (reference sequence). V lost 3 bases and J lost 6, with 11 bases in between. This CDR3 is CASSLDGGDEKLFF. The CDR3 nucleotides are TGTGCCAGCAGCTTGGATGGGGGGGATGAAAAACTGTTTTTT.

V and J are TRBV7-6 and TRBJ1-1; a weak D match, TRBD1 (6 bases). The CDR3 is 13 amino acids. Trimming removed 5 bases at V and 9 bases at J, with 16 bases between. Germline-derived CDR1 and CDR2 are SGHVS and FNYEAQ. The CDR3 sequence: CASSPWTEPKAFF. The CDR3 nucleotides read TGTGCCAGCAGCCCCTGGACAGAACCCAAAGCTTTCTTT.

This clone was picked up a small number of times. The chain carries TRBV5-1 and TRBJ1-2, with 8 bases that match TRBD1. CDR1 is SGHRS, CDR2 YFSETQ, per germline. The CDR3 consists of 17 residues. Trimming at V came to 3 bases and at J to 8 bases, leaving 18 bases not matched to a gene. The CDR3 region has the DNA TGCGCCAGCAGCTCCAGGACAGGGATGGGGGCAACGAGAGGCTACACCTTC. It specifies CASSSRTGMGATRGYTF.

The rearrangement uses TRBV4-2 and TRBJ1-2; D is undetermined. The germline CDR1 and CDR2 sequences are LGHNA and YNFKEQ. The CDR3 runs to 15 residues. Trimming cost V 0 bases and J 2 bases, with 10 bases left between them. The CDR3, as DNA: TGTGCCAGCAGCCAAGATCTCACGGGAAACTATGGCTACACCTTC. It is translated as CASSQDLTGNYGYTF.

The gene calls are TRBV29-1 and TRBJ2-1; weak D call: TRBD2 (7 bases). Per the germline V gene, CDR1 is SQVTM and CDR2 is ANQGSEA. V shed 8 bases and J shed 9 bases, with 14 bases lying between them. This CDR3 is built from 11 residues. The DNA of the CDR3 is TGCAGCTCAACAGGGAGGGGTGAGCAGTTCTTC. Protein product: CSSTGRGEQFF.

CDR3: CASFREANTQYF. CDR3 DNA sequence: TGTGCCAGCTTCAGGGAAGCCAATACGCAGTATTTT. This chain uses TRBV6-1 with TRBJ2-3; TRBD1 might be the D (5 bases). V lost 8 bases to trimming and J lost 7 bases, with 13 bases between them. The germline gives CDR1 MNHNS, CDR2 SASEGT. This CDR3 is 12 amino acids long.

In this sample, this clone turned up once. The V call is TRBV5-4, the J call TRBJ2-1; possibly TRBD2 for D (6 bases). The V end lost 4 bases, the J end lost 1 base, and 15 bases lay between the germline ends. The CDR3 totals 16 residues. CDR1 is SGHNT and CDR2 is YYREEE in the germline V gene (reference sequence). The DNA for the CDR3 is TGTGCCAGCAGCCCCGGCCGGGACTCGTCCTACAATGAGCAGTTCTTC. Its translation is CASSPGRDSSYNEQFF.

This chain uses TRBV4-3 with TRBJ2-1; D ambiguous. This CDR3 has 15 residues. Trimming took 4 bases from V and 4 from J, leaving 14 bases between them. Per germline, CDR1 LGHNA and CDR2 YSLEER. The CDR3: CASSLERVPYNEQFF. The CDR3 coding sequence is TGCGCCAGCAGCCTCGAGCGTGTCCCTTACAATGAGCAGTTCTTC.

The chain is built from TRBV9 and TRBJ2-3; weak D call: TRBD2 (6 bases). V lost 3 bases and J lost 1, with 15 bases in between. Germline CDR1 and CDR2: SGDLS and YYNGEE. The CDR3 runs to 16 residues. As DNA, the CDR3 is TGTGCCAGCAGCGGCAAGGGGCGGGATCGCACAGATACGCAGTATTTT. As protein: CASSGKGRDRTDTQYF.

The CDR3 spells CASTLTGQGDYGYTF. The DNA of the CDR3 is TGTGCCAGCACCCTAACCGGACAGGGGGACTATGGCTACACCTTC. V is TRBV6-1 and J is TRBJ1-2; 10 nucleotides line up with TRBD1. CDR3 length: 15 amino acids. CDR1 and CDR2 from the germline V gene are MNHNS and SASEGT. Germline trimming cut 7 bases from V and 3 bases from J; bases unmatched to any gene: 8.

The rearrangement joins TRBV2 to TRBJ2-5; TRBD1 agrees at 8 bases. CDR1 and CDR2 (germline): SNHLY, FYNNEI. This CDR3 is 16 amino acids long. Trimming took 6 bases from V and 5 from J; bases not matched to a gene: 14. CDR3 loop: CASRGREGQGMETQYF. In nucleotides, the CDR3 is TGTGCCAGCAGGGGACGAGAAGGACAGGGTATGGAGACCCAGTACTTC.

This chain joins TRBV11-2 and TRBJ1-1; perhaps TRBD1 as D (6 bases). The V gene's germline CDR1 is SGHAT and CDR2 FQNNGV. V was shortened by 5 bases and J by 2 bases, with 15 bases between the two germline ends. CDR3 size: 15 residues. The CDR3 spells CASSRTALSNTEAFF. CDR3 bases: TGTGCCAGCAGCAGGACAGCTCTATCTAACACTGAAGCTTTCTTT.

The V and J genes are TRBV2 and TRBJ2-3, with a possible D match to TRBD2 (6 bases). The V end lost 8 bases, the J end lost 1 base, and 13 bases lay between the germline ends. This CDR3 comprises 14 residues. Germline loops: CDR1 SNHLY, CDR2 FYNNEI. DNA of the CDR3: TGTGCCAGCGTCGGGGGTCAAGGCACAGATACGCAGTATTTT. It translates to CASVGGQGTDTQYF.

The V and J genes are TRBV7-9 and TRBJ2-7; TRBD1 matches at 8 bases. This CDR3 region has 14 residues. The J segment lost 4 bases and the V segment lost 1 base, leaving 3 bases of the junction unmatched. CDR1 and CDR2 from the germline V gene are SEHNR and FQNEAQ (reference sequence). The CDR3 DNA follows: TGTGCCAGCAGCTTAGGGACAGGGCATTACGAGCAGTACTTC. Encoded protein: CASSLGTGHYEQYF.

The genes are TRBV11-2 and TRBJ1-1; perhaps TRBD1 as D (6 bases). The length of the CDR3 is 17 residues. The germline V gene has CDR1 SGHAT and CDR2 FQNNGV. V shed 5 bases and J shed 0 bases, with 19 bases lying between them. CDR3 protein: CASSPRQATFMNTEAFF. The CDR3 bases are TGTGCCAGCAGCCCAAGACAGGCGACTTTCATGAACACTGAAGCTTTCTTT.